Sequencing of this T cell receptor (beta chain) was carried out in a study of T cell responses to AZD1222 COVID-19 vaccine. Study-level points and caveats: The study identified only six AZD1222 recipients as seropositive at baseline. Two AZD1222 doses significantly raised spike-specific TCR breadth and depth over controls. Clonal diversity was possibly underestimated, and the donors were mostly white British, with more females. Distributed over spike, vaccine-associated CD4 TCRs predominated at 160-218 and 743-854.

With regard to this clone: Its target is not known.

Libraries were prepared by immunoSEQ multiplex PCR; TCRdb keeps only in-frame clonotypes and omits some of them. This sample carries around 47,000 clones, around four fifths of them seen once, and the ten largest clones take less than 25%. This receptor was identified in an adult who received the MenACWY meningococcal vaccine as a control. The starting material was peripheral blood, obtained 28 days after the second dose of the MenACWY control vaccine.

CDR3 DNA sequence: TGTGCCTGGAGTGTGGATTGGGGTCTCCGGAATGAGCAGTTCTTC. Protein: CAWSVDWGLRNEQFF. The V gene is TRBV30, the J gene TRBJ2-1; D unclear. The CDR3 length is 15 residues. Germline loops: CDR1 GTSNPN, CDR2 SVGIG (reference sequence). V dropped 0 bases and J dropped 7 bases, with 16 bases sitting between them.